The 32 T cell receptor beta chains below all came from one sample that was sequenced in a study of patients and donors after allogeneic stem cell transplantation. TCRdb re-derived calls from the RT-PCR reads in MiXCR, one entry per CDR3 protein. The sample contains over 150,000 distinct CDR3 sequences, roughly 31% of which appear only once. What was sequenced was blood, either unsorted or a sorted T cell fraction (not recorded which). The receptor set was obtained from a human donor who was either an allogeneic HSCT recipient or a stem cell or donor lymphocyte infusion donor (not recorded which). It is not recorded whose cells these are; they may come from a transplant donor.

This clonotype has ten or more counts. The rearrangement links TRBV6-5 to TRBJ1-1, with 7 bases aligning to TRBD1. Looked up from germline, CDR1 is MNHEY and CDR2 is SVGAGI. The CDR3 sequence is 12 residues long. The V gene end was trimmed by 6 bases and the J gene end by 4 bases; junction bases not matched to a gene: 2. The CDR3 protein is CASRRDSTEAFF. The CDR3 DNA sequence: TGTGCCAGCAGGCGGGACAGCACTGAAGCTTTCTTT.

The V call is TRBV5-6, the J call TRBJ2-5; 8 bases line up with TRBD2. Trimming at V came to 4 bases and at J to 4 bases, leaving 9 bases not matched to a gene. CDR1 is SGHDT, CDR2 YYEEEE, per germline. This CDR3 is 15 amino acids long. This chain's CDR3 is CASSPQREQVETQYF. The CDR3 region has the DNA TGTGCCAGCAGCCCCCAGCGGGAGCAGGTAGAGACCCAGTACTTC. Full variable domain (remainder filled in from reference TRBV5-6 and TRBJ2-5): DAGVTQSPTHLIKTRGQQVTLRCSPKSGHDTVSWYQQALGQGPQFIFQYYEEEERQRGNFPDRFSGHQFPNYSSELNVNALLLGDSALYLCASSPQREQVETQYFGPGTRLLVL.

The genes are TRBV5-8 and TRBJ2-7; no firm D call. V was shortened by 5 bases and J by 2 bases, with 11 bases between the two germline ends. The CDR3 is made up of 13 amino acids. The V gene's germline CDR1 is SGHTS and CDR2 YDEGEE. The CDR3: CASSHYAAYEQYF. The CDR3 region has the DNA TGTGCCAGCAGTCACTACGCCGCCTACGAGCAGTACTTC.

This clonotype has just a few counts. This rearrangement joins TRBV29-1 to TRBJ2-1; D is uncertain. The CDR3 totals 13 residues. The V end lost 7 bases, the J end lost 6 bases, and 16 bases lay between the germline ends. The germline V gene has CDR1 SQVTM and CDR2 ANQGSEA. CDR3 amino acids: CSAEQSIGNEQFF. In DNA, the CDR3 is TGCAGCGCCGAACAGAGCATCGGCAATGAGCAGTTCTTC.

The chain is built from TRBV12-3 or TRBV12-4 and TRBJ2-3; no clear D gene. V lost 6 bases to trimming and J lost 4 bases, with 17 bases between them. CDR3 size: 15 residues. CDR3 DNA sequence: TGTGCCAGCAGCTTTTCCGCTCTTGGGGCAGATACGCAGTATTTT. Encoded protein: CASSFSALGADTQYF.

J is TRBJ2-7 and V is TRBV27, with unresolved D. CDR1 and CDR2 (germline): MNHEY, SMNVEV (reference sequence). The CDR3 extends over 16 amino acids. V gave up 7 bases and J gave up 1 base, with 20 bases separating them. The CDR3 here is CASIPSGSDRSYEQYF. DNA of the CDR3: TGTGCCAGCATACCCTCTGGGTCGGACCGGTCCTACGAGCAGTACTTC.

This clonotype was counted many times. The chain has TRBV10-2 and TRBJ1-5; TRBD1 aligns across 9 bases. Germline V lookup: CDR1 WSHSY, CDR2 SAAADI. The V gene end was trimmed by 4 bases and the J gene end by 2 bases; junction bases not matched to a gene: 6. This CDR3 contains 16 residues. As DNA, the CDR3 is TGCGCCAGCAGTGGCGGGGGACAGGGCGGCAATCAGCCCCAGCATTTT. Translating gives CASSGGGQGGNQPQHF.

The V call is TRBV7-2, the J call TRBJ1-1; no definite D call. In germline, CDR1 is SGHTA, CDR2 FQGNSA. The V end lost 5 bases, the J end lost 3 bases, and 10 bases lay between the germline ends. The CDR3 contains 13 residues. The CDR3 reads CASSPWKDTEAFF. The CDR3 region has the DNA TGTGCCAGCAGCCCCTGGAAGGACACTGAAGCTTTCTTT.

The rearrangement links TRBV7-6 to TRBJ2-2; TRBD2 matches 10 bases. Trimming removed 1 base from V and 1 base from J; junction bases left unmatched: 3. Looked up from germline, CDR1 is SGHVS and CDR2 is FNYEAQ. There are 17 residues in the CDR3. The CDR3: CASSLEREGRNTGELFF. CDR3 coding DNA: TGTGCCAGCAGCTTAGAGCGGGAGGGCCGGAACACCGGGGAGCTGTTTTTT.

This clonotype was recorded many times. This chain uses TRBV29-1 with TRBJ2-1, with 13 bases identical to TRBD2. Trimming cost V 5 bases and J 9 bases; bases outside gene matches: 7. Per the germline V gene, CDR1 is SQVTM and CDR2 is ANQGSEA. CDR3 size: 14 residues. This CDR3 reads CSVLGLAGKGEQFF. In nucleotides, the CDR3 is TGCAGCGTTCTGGGACTAGCGGGAAAGGGTGAGCAGTTCTTC.

This chain joins TRBV28 and TRBJ2-7; D tentatively reads TRBD1 or TRBD2 (5 bases each). CDR1 and CDR2 from the germline V gene are MDHEN and SYDVKM. The CDR3 covers 13 residues. Between the trimmed V and J ends, which lost 6 bases and 2 bases, there was a span of 11 bases. Here the CDR3 DNA reads TGTGCCAGCAGGGGGGACGGTCCCTACGAGCAGTACTTC. This translates into CASRGDGPYEQYF.

V is TRBV30 and J is TRBJ1-3; no reliable D call. Germline V lookup: CDR1 GTSNPN, CDR2 SVGIG (reference sequence). The V end was cut by 5 bases, the J end by 4 bases, with 6 bases between. CDR3 length: 11 residues. CDR3 sequence reads: CAWGLGNTIYF. In DNA, the CDR3 is TGTGCCTGGGGCTTGGGAAACACCATATATTTT.

The chain combines TRBV5-1 with TRBJ2-2; D is unresolved. The CDR3 is 15 residues long. Between the trimmed V and J ends, which lost 1 base and 7 bases, there was a span of 14 bases. Per the germline V gene, CDR1 is SGHRS and CDR2 is YFSETQ. CDR3 bases: TGCGCCAGCAGCTTGCCCCGGAGCCCACACGGGGAGCTGTTTTTT. Translating it yields CASSLPRSPHGELFF.

The chain uses TRBV12-3 or TRBV12-4 and TRBJ1-3; D unclear. Trimming removed 3 bases at V and 0 bases at J, with 9 bases between. CDR3 length: 15 amino acids. CDR3 sequence (DNA): TGTGCCAGCAGTTTGGCCGGCAGCTCTGGAAACACCATATATTTT. Amino acids: CASSLAGSSGNTIYF.

The chain uses TRBV4-3 and TRBJ2-1; D is unclear. Trimming cost V 4 bases and J 8 bases, with 12 bases left between them. The germline CDR1 and CDR2 sequences are LGHNA and YSLEER. This CDR3 is 13 amino acids long. CDR3 coding DNA: TGCGCCAGCAGCCTCCGTCGAGGCGATGAGCAGTTCTTC. Translated, it gives CASSLRRGDEQFF.

In this sample, this clonotype turned up a few times. The chain uses TRBV4-3 and TRBJ2-7, with D possibly being TRBD2 (5 bases). V shed 1 base and J shed 0 bases, with 10 bases lying between them. This CDR3 region has 15 residues. Germline values: CDR1 LGHNA, CDR2 YSLEER. Here the CDR3 reads CASSQGRRSSYEQYF. In nucleotides, the CDR3 is TGCGCCAGCAGCCAAGGTCGGAGGAGCTCCTACGAGCAGTACTTC.

The V call is TRBV20-1, the J call TRBJ2-7, with D possibly TRBD2 on 5 matching bases. The V and J ends lost 2 bases and 4 bases respectively, with 12 bases between them. CDR3 length equals 13 residues. CDR1 DFQATT and CDR2 SNEGSKA come from the germline V gene (reference sequence). CDR3 sequence: CSARLPDYYEQYF. In nucleotides, the CDR3 is TGCAGTGCTAGACTCCCTGACTATTACGAGCAGTACTTC.

This clonotype came up many times. The gene calls are TRBV4-1 and TRBJ1-1; D not resolved. The germline V gene encodes CDR1 MGHRA and CDR2 YSYEKL. V lost 8 bases and J lost 3, with 10 bases in between. The CDR3 spans 12 residues. The CDR3 coding sequence is TGCGCCAGCGGACGGAGAGACACTGAAGCTTTCTTT. Its translation: CASGRRDTEAFF.

This clonotype came up a few times. The chain couples TRBV18 to TRBJ1-3; weak D call: TRBD1 (6 bases). Trimming cost V 1 base and J 4 bases, with 11 bases left between them. CDR1 and CDR2 (germline): KGHSH, LQKENI. The CDR3 loop spans 15 amino acids. CDR3: CASSPQAGEGNTIYF. The CDR3 coding sequence is TGTGCCAGCTCACCACAGGCAGGGGAAGGAAACACCATATATTTT.

The V call is TRBV4-3, the J call TRBJ2-4, with D unclear. This CDR3 comprises 17 residues. The germline gives CDR1 LGHNA, CDR2 YSLEER. V shed 4 bases and J shed 0 bases, with 16 bases lying between them. This CDR3 is CASSPVWGSLAKNIQYF. CDR3 sequence (DNA): TGCGCCAGCAGCCCAGTTTGGGGATCGCTAGCCAAAAACATTCAGTACTTC.

This rearrangement joins TRBV30 to TRBJ1-1; 7 positions match TRBD1. The CDR3 spans 16 residues. Germline CDR1 and CDR2: GTSNPN and SVGIG (reference sequence). Trimming cost V 3 bases and J 1 base; bases outside gene matches: 11. This CDR3 is CAWRDLYRGSNTEAFF. CDR3 sequence (DNA): TGTGCCTGGAGAGATCTTTACAGGGGCTCGAACACTGAAGCTTTCTTT.

The V gene is TRBV4-3, the J gene TRBJ2-2; the D is unclear. With 3 bases removed from V and 1 base from J, the gap between germline ends came to 9 bases. Germline CDR1 reads LGHNA; CDR2 reads YSLEER. The CDR3 sequence is 15 residues long. CDR3 in amino acids: CASSHWALNTGELFF. The CDR3 coding sequence is TGCGCCAGCAGCCATTGGGCCTTGAACACCGGGGAGCTGTTTTTT.

CDR3: CASSPPFASGSYEQYF. In DNA, the CDR3 is TGTGCCAGCAGCCCACCCTTCGCTAGCGGGTCCTACGAGCAGTACTTC. The V gene is TRBV12-3 or TRBV12-4, the J gene TRBJ2-7; 8 nucleotides align to TRBD2. V dropped 6 bases and J dropped 1; count of bases not matched to a gene: 11. CDR3 length equals 16 residues.

This clonotype was counted a few times. This chain links TRBV20-1 with TRBJ2-1; D call uncertain. Trimming took off 0 bases at V and 1 base at J, with 7 bases between the two ends. Germline loops: CDR1 DFQATT, CDR2 SNEGSKA (reference sequence). The CDR3 consists of 14 residues. The CDR3 DNA reads TGCAGTGCTAGAGACCCAAGGTCCTACAATGAGCAGTTCTTC. Encoded protein: CSARDPRSYNEQFF.

The chain combines TRBV7-2 with TRBJ2-1; TRBD1 matches at 8 bases. Germline values: CDR1 SGHTA, CDR2 FQGNSA. With 4 bases clipped from V and 0 bases from J, the junction kept 11 bases outside the gene matches. The CDR3 has 18 residues. The CDR3 protein is CASSSPRQGIGSYNEQFF. CDR3 sequence (DNA): TGTGCCAGCAGCTCCCCCAGACAGGGGATAGGCTCCTACAATGAGCAGTTCTTC. Combining the CDR3 with reference TRBV7-2 and TRBJ2-1 gives the whole variable domain GAGVSQSPSNKVTEKGKDVELRCDPISGHTALYWYRQSLGQGLEFLIYFQGNSAPDKSGLPSDRFSAERTGGSVSTLTIQRTQQEDSAVYLCASSSPRQGIGSYNEQFFGPGTRLTVL.

This sequence joins TRBV6-2 or TRBV6-3 and TRBJ2-1; 7 bases fit TRBD2. The J segment lost 13 bases and the V segment lost 6 bases, leaving 6 bases of the junction unmatched. In germline, CDR1 is MNHEY, CDR2 SVGEGT. The CDR3 extends over 11 amino acids. In nucleotides, the CDR3 is TGTGCCAGCAGAACCGGGACTACTCAGTTCTTC. This encodes CASRTGTTQFF.

The chain carries TRBV4-2 and TRBJ2-7; D possibly corresponds to TRBD1 (6 bases). Trimming took 2 bases from V and 2 from J, leaving 13 bases between them. The V gene's germline CDR1 is LGHNA and CDR2 YNFKEQ. This CDR3 region has 15 residues. The CDR3 nucleotides read TGTGCCAGCAGCCAAACTGGACAGTTGGCCTACGAGCAGTACTTC. Protein: CASSQTGQLAYEQYF.

The CDR3 DNA is TGCAGTGCCTCCGACTACAATGAGCAGTTCTTC. Translating gives CSASDYNEQFF. The rearrangement uses TRBV20-1 and TRBJ2-1, with unresolved D. The CDR3 loop spans 11 amino acids. V lost 6 bases and J 3 bases, leaving 6 bases between the germline ends. Germline V lookup: CDR1 DFQATT, CDR2 SNEGSKA (reference sequence).

This chain links TRBV21-1 with TRBJ2-5. TRBV21-1 has pseudogene status. This CDR3 region has 15 residues. CDR3 in amino acids: CASSKERTDQETQYF. CDR3 in DNA: TGTGCCAGCAGCAAAGAGCGAACAGATCAAGAGACCCAGTACTTC.

The chain is built from TRBV6-2 or TRBV6-3 and TRBJ2-1; D may match TRBD1 or TRBD2 (5 bases each). V lost 4 bases, J lost 8 bases, and 18 bases lay in between. CDR1 and CDR2 (germline): MNHEY, SVGEGT. CDR3 length: 15 residues. The CDR3 DNA reads TGTGCCAGCAGTTTGGTCGGGACCTACGGGGATGAGCAGTTCTTC. Translated: CASSLVGTYGDEQFF.

The chain has TRBV25-1 and TRBJ2-5, with D possibly being TRBD1 (6 bases). This CDR3 contains 14 residues. Germline CDR1 reads MGHDK; CDR2 reads SYGVNS. V shed 2 bases and J shed 5 bases, with 12 bases lying between them. The CDR3 bases are TGTGCCAGCAGTGAACCTCTGGACAGCGAGACCCAGTACTTC. It yields the protein CASSEPLDSETQYF.

This clonotype was detected only once. The chain uses TRBV25-1 and TRBJ2-1; no clear D. The V end was cut by 4 bases, the J end by 7 bases, with 14 bases between. The CDR3 totals 14 residues. The germline CDR1 and CDR2 sequences are MGHDK and SYGVNS. The CDR3 coding sequence is TGTGCCAGCAGTGCACCGGGCCTAAGGAATGAGCAGTTCTTC. This encodes CASSAPGLRNEQFF.